What follows are 11 T cell receptor beta chains derived from one specimen sequenced in a study of blood T cell repertoires in COVID-19. Assay: immunoSEQ multiplex PCR; the TCRdb copy retains only in-frame clones and omits some. This sample has fewer than 250,000 clones, with around 84% found just once. The sequencing sample was made of peripheral blood. The origin of the receptors is a man aged 50-59 years with COVID-19, enrolled during active disease.

This rearrangement joins TRBV3-1 (or the pseudogene TRBV3-2) to TRBJ2-7; D gene ambiguous. With 8 bases removed from V and 2 bases from J, the gap between germline ends came to 7 bases. CDR3 length equals 11 residues. From germline, CDR1 is LGHDT and CDR2 YNNKEL (reference sequence). The CDR3 DNA reads TGTGCCAGCGGGCCCGCCTACGAGCAGTACTTC. Its translation is CASGPAYEQYF.

The V call is TRBV29-1, the J call TRBJ1-2, with 8 bases lining up with TRBD1. CDR1 SQVTM and CDR2 ANQGSEA come from the germline V gene. This CDR3 has 14 residues. Trimming took 5 bases from V and 2 from J; bases not matched to a gene: 7. The CDR3 sequence is CSVPRRQGNYGYTF. The DNA of the CDR3 is TGCAGCGTTCCCCGCCGACAGGGGAACTATGGCTACACCTTC.

V usage is TRBV6-5 and J usage is TRBJ1-6; TRBD1 matches 7 bases. V was clipped by 5 bases and J by 6 bases; unmatched bases: 7. The CDR3 has 15 amino acids. The germline V gene has CDR1 MNHEY and CDR2 SVGAGI. The CDR3 loop is CASSRQQGSNSPLHF. CDR3 sequence (DNA): TGTGCCAGCAGTAGACAACAGGGGTCTAATTCACCCCTCCACTTT.

The chain employs TRBV12-3 or TRBV12-4 and TRBJ1-3, with no clear D. Deletions cut 6 bases from V and 7 bases from J, with 7 bases between. This CDR3 is 11 amino acids long. CDR3 protein: CASSSDNTIYF. CDR3 DNA sequence: TGTGCCAGCAGCTCAGATAACACCATATATTTT.

The genes are TRBV11-1 and TRBJ2-2; the D gene is possibly TRBD1 (6 bases). The CDR3 has 15 residues. In germline, CDR1 is SGHAT, CDR2 FQDESV (reference sequence). V was shortened by 5 bases and J by 0 bases, with 10 bases between the two germline ends. CDR3 bases: TGTGCCAGCAGCCCGGACAGCTCGAACACCGGGGAGCTGTTTTTT. Its translation: CASSPDSSNTGELFF.

The chain employs TRBV2 and TRBJ1-1, with 8 bases identical to TRBD1. CDR1 and CDR2 (germline): SNHLY, FYNNEI. V was clipped by 7 bases and J by 6 bases; unmatched bases: 10. CDR3 length equals 14 residues. The CDR3 sequence is CASMGGQVWAEAFF. The CDR3 bases are TGTGCCAGCATGGGGGGACAGGTCTGGGCTGAAGCTTTCTTT.

The chain has TRBV2 and TRBJ2-7; possibly TRBD1 for D (5 bases). This CDR3 comprises 15 residues. Germline lookup yields CDR1 SNHLY and CDR2 FYNNEI. The V end was cut by 6 bases, the J end by 0 bases, with 15 bases between. The CDR3 spells CASRPQGVGSYEQYF. CDR3 nucleotides: TGTGCCAGCAGACCCCAGGGTGTCGGCTCCTACGAGCAGTACTTC. The variable domain in full, with the rest retrieved from reference TRBV2 and TRBJ2-7, is EPEVTQTPSHQVTQMGQEVILRCVPISNHLYFYWYRQILGQKVEFLVSFYNNEISEKSEIFDDQFSVERPDGSNFTLKIRSTKLEDSAMYFCASRPQGVGSYEQYFGPGTRLTVT.

This rearrangement joins TRBV7-2 to TRBJ1-3; 9 nucleotides agree with TRBD1. The J segment lost 0 bases and the V segment lost 5 bases, leaving 2 bases of the junction unmatched. Germline values: CDR1 SGHTA, CDR2 FQGNSA. This CDR3 is 15 amino acids long. As DNA, the CDR3 is TGTGCCAGCAGCCCGGACAGGGGCTCTGGAAACACCATATATTTT. Translation gives CASSPDRGSGNTIYF.

The J gene is TRBJ2-1, the V gene TRBV5-1; TRBD1 agrees at 10 bases. This CDR3 has 15 residues. Germline V gives CDR1 SGHRS, CDR2 YFSETQ. V lost 3 bases, J lost 8 bases, and 8 bases stayed unmatched. CDR3 residues: CASSSQGQGTDEQFF. For the CDR3, the DNA is TGCGCCAGCAGCTCCCAGGGACAGGGGACCGATGAGCAGTTCTTC.

V usage is TRBV5-1 and J usage is TRBJ1-1; maybe TRBD1 (5 bases). Trimming removed 4 bases at V and 6 bases at J, with 7 bases between. CDR1 and CDR2 (germline): SGHRS, YFSETQ. This CDR3 contains 11 residues. CDR3 coding DNA: TGCGCCAGCAGCGCAGGGCCTGAAGCTTTCTTT. This encodes CASSAGPEAFF.

This chain uses TRBV6-2 or TRBV6-3 with TRBJ2-7, with D tentatively TRBD2 (6 bases). Germline lookup yields CDR1 MNHEY and CDR2 SVGEGT. The CDR3 is 12 residues long. V lost 2 bases and J lost 5, with 7 bases in between. CDR3 residues: CASSYGGNEQYF. The CDR3 nucleotides read TGTGCCAGCAGTTACGGCGGGAACGAGCAGTACTTC.